This T cell receptor beta chain appears in the sequencing data of a study of response to subunit inactivated influenza vaccine. Each CDR3 protein is one row after TCRdb ran MiXCR on the RT-PCR reads. The table shows 860,000 or so distinct CDR3 sequences, with over 20% occurring only once. With 4 bases removed from V and 7 bases from J, the gap between germline ends came to 18 bases. This CDR3 contains 15 residues. Germline values: CDR1 KGHDR, CDR2 SFDVKD. This clonotype was picked up a small number of times. The specimen comprised PBMCs from blood, sampled around 5 days after vaccination. The rearrangement links TRBV24-1 to TRBJ2-5; D is perhaps TRBD1 or TRBD2 (5 bases each). This receptor was obtained from a man aged 45-60 years who received an inactivated influenza vaccine. The CDR3 loop is CATSEDLGTEGTQYF. The DNA for the CDR3 is TGTGCCACCAGTGAAGATCTCGGGACGGAAGGGACCCAGTACTTC.